This entry lists 22 T cell receptor beta chains sequenced from one sample in a study of long-term antiretroviral therapy in people with HIV (dated 2022 in TCRdb). The immunoSEQ hsTCRB v3.0 assay was used at survey level resolution for TRB variable region sequencing. TCRdb obtained this table from immuneACCESS and retained in-frame rearrangements with V and J assigned. These tables miss some clones; where compared with another copy, unresolved V genes account for less than half of the shortfall, and the remainder is unexplained. This sample gives over 25,000 clones in total; just over 85% of them show up just once. The ten largest clones capture 4.8% of the sample. The material was unsorted PBMCs, obtained 0.8 years after starting antiretroviral therapy. The receptors here all came from a woman under 40 with HIV.

The CDR3 loop reads CATSSGNEGWHTEAFF. As DNA, the CDR3 is TGTGCCACCAGCAGTGGAAATGAAGGGTGGCACACTGAAGCTTTCTTT. The rearrangement joins TRBV15 to TRBJ1-1, with D unclear. Trimming took off 3 bases at V and 3 bases at J, with 17 bases between the two ends. The CDR3 consists of 16 residues. Looked up from germline, CDR1 is LNHNV and CDR2 is YYDKDF (reference sequence).

The table lists this clone with a few counts. The genes are TRBV7-8 and TRBJ1-6, with 7 bases lining up with TRBD1. V shed 4 bases, J shed 5 bases, and the junction held 2 bases outside the gene matches. CDR1 and CDR2 from the germline V gene are SGHVS and FQNEAQ. The CDR3 runs 14 residues. CDR3 DNA: TGTGCCAGCAGCTCGGGACAGAATAATTCACCCCTCCACTTT. Translated, it gives CASSSGQNNSPLHF.

The V and J genes are TRBV7-8 and TRBJ2-1; no reliable D call. Trimming removed 5 bases at V and 4 bases at J, with 18 bases between. Germline V gene sequence: CDR1 SGHVS, CDR2 FQNEAQ. This CDR3 is built from 16 residues. DNA for the CDR3: TGTGCCAGCAGCCAGCCCCGTGGTCACCAGTACAATGAGCAGTTCTTC. It encodes CASSQPRGHQYNEQFF.

This chain connects TRBV5-6 to TRBJ2-7; D ambiguous. CDR3 length: 15 amino acids. Germline V gene sequence: CDR1 SGHDT, CDR2 YYEEEE. The germline V and J ends were trimmed by 0 bases and 0 bases, with 10 bases remaining between them. As DNA, the CDR3 is TGTGCCAGCAGCTTGGGCCTGACGAGCTCCTACGAGCAGTACGTC. Translation gives CASSLGLTSSYEQYV.

The V and J genes are TRBV27 and TRBJ1-5, with D unclear. The CDR3 sequence is 14 residues long. From germline, CDR1 is MNHEY and CDR2 SMNVEV (reference sequence). Trimming cost V 3 bases and J 1 base, with 7 bases left between them. The chain's CDR3 is CASSFKGSNQPQHF. The CDR3 DNA is TGTGCCAGCAGTTTTAAAGGGAGCAATCAGCCCCAGCATTTT.

V and J are TRBV20-1 and TRBJ1-1; 10 bases agree with TRBD1. V lost 6 bases and J lost 9; bases outside the gene matches: 4. This CDR3 comprises 11 residues. Germline lookup yields CDR1 DFQATT and CDR2 SNEGSKA (reference sequence). CDR3 residues: CSAGTGVQAFF. For the CDR3, the DNA is TGCAGTGCGGGGACAGGGGTCCAAGCTTTCTTT.

This rearrangement joins TRBV2 to TRBJ2-3; D might be TRBD1 (6 bases). Germline V CDR1 and CDR2: SNHLY, FYNNEI. The CDR3 spans 18 residues. Trimming removed 7 bases at V and 0 bases at J, with 23 bases between. CDR3 DNA sequence: TGTGCCAGCAATCCGACAGGCAACCCCCGCCTTAGCACAGATACGCAGTATTTT. Amino acids: CASNPTGNPRLSTDTQYF.

This sequence joins TRBV30 and TRBJ2-1, with TRBD1 matching over 8 bases. The CDR3 sequence is 14 residues long. CDR1 and CDR2 from the germline V gene are GTSNPN and SVGIG (reference sequence). V shed 2 bases and J 4 bases; nucleotides not matched to a gene: 4. The CDR3 nucleotides are TGTGCCTGGAGTTATACAGGGGGGTACAATGAGCAGTTCTTC. Encoded protein: CAWSYTGGYNEQFF.

The V and J genes are TRBV6-6 and TRBJ2-2; D assignment may be TRBD1 or TRBD2 (6 bases each). This CDR3 has 16 amino acids. V gave up 2 bases and J gave up 4 bases, with 14 bases separating them. Germline V gene sequence: CDR1 MNHNY, CDR2 SVGAGI (reference sequence). The CDR3 loop is CASSYVFGGRTGELFF. In DNA, the CDR3 is TGTGCCAGCAGTTACGTTTTTGGGGGGCGCACCGGGGAGCTGTTTTTT.

This sequence joins TRBV5-1 and TRBJ1-2, with a weak D call TRBD1 (5 bases). Trimming shortened V by 3 bases and J by 4 bases, and 16 bases separated the two germline ends. The CDR3 totals 15 residues. Per germline, CDR1 SGHRS and CDR2 YFSETQ. CDR3: CASSSQPQGSYGYTF. The CDR3 DNA follows: TGCGCCAGCAGCTCCCAGCCCCAGGGTAGCTATGGCTACACCTTC.

This rearrangement joins TRBV5-1 to TRBJ2-3; 14 bases line up with TRBD2. The CDR3 runs to 16 residues. Germline V gene data show CDR1 as SGHRS and CDR2 as YFSETQ. V was clipped by 4 bases and J by 6 bases; unmatched bases: 7. CDR3 sequence reads: CASSRTSGGSGDTQYF. CDR3 DNA sequence: TGCGCCAGCAGCCGGACTAGCGGGGGGTCCGGGGATACGCAGTATTTT. The whole variable domain, filled in from reference TRBV5-1 and TRBJ2-3, reads KAGVTQTPRYLIKTRGQQVTLSCSPISGHRSVSWYQQTPGQGLQFLFEYFSETQRNKGNFPGRFSGRQFSNSRSEMNVSTLELGDSALYLCASSRTSGGSGDTQYFGPGTRLTVL.

This clone was observed a single time. This chain links TRBV6-1 with TRBJ1-2, with unresolved D. The CDR3 has 13 amino acids. Germline V gene sequence: CDR1 MNHNS, CDR2 SASEGT. V dropped 2 bases and J dropped 9 bases, with 13 bases sitting between them. CDR3 sequence: CASSESRVWRYTF. In DNA, the CDR3 is TGTGCCAGCAGTGAATCGAGGGTATGGCGCTACACCTTC.

V is TRBV5-4 and J is TRBJ1-2; D remains unclear. Germline-derived CDR1 and CDR2 are SGHNT and YYREEE (reference sequence). Deletions cut 0 bases from V and 8 bases from J, with 11 bases between. This CDR3 spans 13 amino acids. The CDR3 loop reads CASSLAGRYGYTF. The CDR3 nucleotides are TGTGCCAGCAGCTTGGCCGGGCGATACGGCTACACCTTC.

V usage is TRBV10-3 and J usage is TRBJ1-2; D not resolved. V shed 0 bases and J shed 4 bases, with 9 bases lying between them. The germline V gene encodes CDR1 ENHRY and CDR2 SYGVKD. This CDR3 has 14 residues. CDR3 protein: CAISESEGPYGYTF. CDR3 bases: TGTGCCATCAGTGAGTCGGAGGGTCCCTATGGCTACACCTTC.

This chain joins TRBV10-2 and TRBJ1-1; no firm D call. V dropped 1 base and J dropped 5 bases, with 8 bases sitting between them. Germline CDR1 and CDR2: WSHSY and SAAADI. This CDR3 is built from 13 residues. The CDR3 sequence: CASSEFSGTEAFF. The CDR3 coding sequence is TGCGCCAGCAGTGAGTTTTCGGGTACTGAAGCTTTCTTT.

The chain couples TRBV27 to TRBJ1-4, with D hard to call. Trimming took 2 bases from V and 7 from J, leaving 14 bases between them. The germline CDR1 and CDR2 sequences are MNHEY and SMNVEV (reference sequence). This CDR3 comprises 15 residues. The CDR3 reads CASSLIGLGFEKLFF. In DNA form, the CDR3 reads TGTGCCAGCAGTTTAATAGGGCTCGGTTTTGAAAAACTGTTTTTT.

The chain couples TRBV5-6 to TRBJ1-6; D may be TRBD1 (6 bases). The CDR3 spans 17 residues. V lost 4 bases, J lost 6 bases, and 20 bases lay in between. Looked up from germline, CDR1 is SGHDT and CDR2 is YYEEEE. The CDR3 spells CASSPYAGGASNSPLHF. CDR3 bases: TGTGCCAGCAGCCCTTACGCTGGGGGCGCTTCTAATTCACCCCTCCACTTT.

The rearrangement links TRBV7-3 to TRBJ2-3; the D gene is possibly TRBD1 (7 bases). V was shortened by 5 bases and J by 8 bases, with 11 bases between the two germline ends. This CDR3 region has 12 residues. Germline V gene sequence: CDR1 SGHTA, CDR2 FQGTGA. DNA for the CDR3: TGTGCCAGCAGCCTGCAGGGGGGTACGCAGTATTTT. Translation: CASSLQGGTQYF.

The chain joins TRBV9 to TRBJ2-1; TRBD2 matches at 9 bases. This CDR3 has 16 amino acids. Germline V lookup: CDR1 SGDLS, CDR2 YYNGEE. Trimming cost V 4 bases and J 4 bases; bases outside gene matches: 9. CDR3 amino acids: CASSPSPTSGYNEQFF. The DNA for the CDR3 is TGTGCCAGCAGCCCCTCCCCGACTAGCGGATACAATGAGCAGTTCTTC.

V is TRBV5-1 and J is TRBJ2-3, with D maybe TRBD2 (5 bases). Germline CDR1 and CDR2: SGHRS and YFSETQ. The CDR3 length is 13 residues. V lost 1 base to trimming and J lost 6 bases, with 9 bases between them. CDR3 sequence: CASSLSSFDTQYF. The CDR3 coding sequence is TGCGCCAGCAGCTTGTCTAGCTTTGATACGCAGTATTTT.

This chain links TRBV2 with TRBJ2-2, with 8 bases identical to TRBD1. This CDR3 region has 14 residues. Germline CDR1 is SNHLY and CDR2 is FYNNEI. V trimming: 9 bases; J trimming: 3 bases; junction bases outside the gene matches: 6. The CDR3 spells CASRATGDTGELFF. CDR3 DNA sequence: TGTGCCAGTCGAGCGACAGGGGACACCGGGGAGCTGTTTTTT.

The rearrangement links TRBV7-2 to TRBJ2-3, with 11 bases identical to TRBD1. V shed 1 base and J 4 bases; nucleotides not matched to a gene: 13. This CDR3 comprises 19 residues. Germline V gene lookup returns CDR1 SGHTA and CDR2 FQGNSA. DNA of the CDR3: TGTGCCAGCAGCTTAGTCTCGTGGACAGGGGGCGCTGGGGCAGATACGCAGTATTTT. Protein: CASSLVSWTGGAGADTQYF.